The rows below give T cell receptor beta chains drawn from one sample of a study of human T cells and chemical hapten exposure. TCRdb re-analysed the RACE reads in MiXCR, keeping a single row per CDR3 protein. This sample yields approximately 260,000 distinct CDR3 sequences, of which about 9% are seen a single time; 2% to 2.5% belongs to the top ten. Sequenced material: whole blood, taken in connection with sensitization to the hapten diphenylcyclopropenone (DPC). Source of these receptors: a woman in her 40s with alopecia areata. Some clones in this sample may be carry-over from other donors' samples. Both conserved end residues are part of each CDR3. A D gene is named only where the DNA matches it firmly. Size is omitted from some rows. Given values are once, few, many or a class for expanded clones.

V gene: TRBV12-3/TRBV12-4
clone size: few
D gene: NA
J gene: TRBJ1-5
CDR3 protein: CASSSAPRGGNQPQHF

V gene: TRBV9
clone size: NA
D gene: NA
J gene: TRBJ1-1
CDR3 protein: CASSVGTHGGVAFF

V gene: TRBV6-2/TRBV6-3
clone size: NA
D gene: NA
J gene: TRBJ2-7
CDR3 protein: CASSYGDGYEQYF

V gene: TRBV7-9
clone size: NA
D gene: NA
J gene: TRBJ2-2
CDR3 protein: CASTTPSDTGELFF

V gene: TRBV7-2
clone size: few
D gene: TRBD2
J gene: TRBJ2-3
CDR3 protein: CASSPLSGSVADTQYF

V gene: TRBV6-2/TRBV6-3
clone size: NA
D gene: TRBD1
J gene: TRBJ2-7
CDR3 protein: CASTRTGGSYEQYF

V gene: TRBV7-3
clone size: NA
D gene: NA
J gene: TRBJ2-2
CDR3 protein: CASSSPFGARTGELFF

V gene: TRBV28
clone size: few
D gene: NA
J gene: TRBJ2-1
CDR3 protein: CASSFRGGRNEQFF

V gene: TRBV9
clone size: NA
D gene: TRBD1
J gene: TRBJ2-6
CDR3 protein: CASSVARQGPGLSGANVLTF

V gene: TRBV28
clone size: few
D gene: NA
J gene: TRBJ2-6
CDR3 protein: CASSFRIANVLTF

V gene: TRBV24-1
clone size: NA
D gene: NA
J gene: TRBJ2-1
CDR3 protein: CATSDPGRNEQFF

V gene: TRBV7-2
clone size: many
D gene: NA
J gene: TRBJ1-3
CDR3 protein: CASSPQGPSGNTIYF

V gene: TRBV5-4
clone size: few
D gene: NA
J gene: TRBJ2-7
CDR3 protein: CASSLEGKWYEQYF